This entry concerns a single T cell receptor (beta chain). Its antigen is undetermined. Survey-level immunoSEQ v3.0 assays were run. The repertoire was sequenced with immunoSEQ multiplex PCR; TCRdb's copy has only in-frame clones and lacks some. The sample has roughly 40,000 clones; 75% to 90% are singletons. CDR3 length equals 13 residues. V shed 7 bases and J 7 bases; nucleotides not matched to a gene: 8. Looked up from germline, CDR1 is SGHAT and CDR2 is FQNNGV. The data derive from a study of long-term antiretroviral therapy in people with HIV. Whole-study findings and limits: An increase in diversity followed ART, yet levels stayed below transplant donor controls. At every time point, clones expanded before ART dominated the repertoire.

This chain connects TRBV11-2 to TRBJ2-3; TRBD1 matches 7 bases. Material: unsorted PBMCs, obtained 3.1 years after starting antiretroviral therapy. This receptor was taken from a woman in her forties or fifties with HIV. The CDR3 reads CASNLRTGYTQYF. The CDR3 nucleotides read TGTGCCAGCAACCTAAGGACAGGATATACGCAGTATTTT.